The T cell receptor beta chain described here comes from a study of T-cell reconstitution after alpha-beta-depleted transplantation in children. Deletions cut 7 bases from V and 10 bases from J, with 17 bases between. Looked up from germline, CDR1 is LGHNA and CDR2 is YNFKEQ. This CDR3 region has 14 residues. A TCRbeta library incorporating unique molecular identifiers was prepared. One entry per CDR3 protein, called by TCRdb with MiXCR from the PCR reads. The repertoire consists of 200,000 to 300,000 distinct CDR3 sequences, with 20% to 30% occurring once and the leading ten covering about 4.8%. The sequence was obtained from a female patient aged 2-10 years who had a stem cell transplant for congenital amegakaryocytic thrombocytopenia, so the T cells may come from the graft donor. The sequences come from PBMCs, mostly from graft donor cells, collected 360 days after TCRalphabeta/CD19-depleted stem cell transplant. The genes are TRBV4-2 and TRBJ1-6; unclear D gene. CDR3 nucleotide sequence: TGTGCCAGCAATGAGGGAAGGCTGGGCTCACCCCTCCACTTT. This gives the protein CASNEGRLGSPLHF.